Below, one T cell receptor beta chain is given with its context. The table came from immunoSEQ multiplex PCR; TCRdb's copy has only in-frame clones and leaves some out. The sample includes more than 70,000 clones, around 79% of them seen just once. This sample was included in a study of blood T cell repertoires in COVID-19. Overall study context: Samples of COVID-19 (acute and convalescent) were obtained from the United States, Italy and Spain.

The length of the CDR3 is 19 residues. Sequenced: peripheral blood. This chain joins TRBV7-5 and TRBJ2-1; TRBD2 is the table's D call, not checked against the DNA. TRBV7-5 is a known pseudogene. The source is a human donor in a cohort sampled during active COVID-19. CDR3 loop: CARSLIIGYAGWMYNEQFF. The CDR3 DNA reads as TGTGCCAGAAGCTTAATCATCGGTTATGCGGGATGGATGTACAATGAGCAGTTCTTC.